A single T cell receptor beta chain is shown here with its context. Its antigen is still unknown. The CDR3 consists of 14 residues. The germline gives CDR1 SGHDT, CDR2 YYEEEE. With 6 bases removed from V and 2 bases from J, the gap between germline ends came to 15 bases. This sample is part of a study of breast tumors, draining lymph nodes, adjacent tissues. Whole-study findings and limits: Tumor TCR diversity was below lymph nodes but above nontumor tissue. Data fit most tumor T cells coming from lymph node, expanding in tumor. That most tumor T cells come from lymph nodes remained unproven. Compared with basal-like, luminal-like tumors shared significantly more repertoire with nontumor tissue.

Each CDR3 protein gets one entry after TCRdb re-called the multiplex PCR reads with MiXCR. Of tens of thousands of distinct CDR3 sequences in the sample, approximately 22% were seen once. The sequence came from a female donor with breast cancer. Some clones in this sample may be carry-over from other donors' samples. The chain links TRBV5-6 to TRBJ2-7; D may be TRBD1 (5 bases). The sample comprised breast tumor tissue. The CDR3 protein is CASTFQGLTYEQYF. The DNA of the CDR3 is TGTGCCAGCACCTTTCAGGGTCTGACCTACGAGCAGTACTTC.